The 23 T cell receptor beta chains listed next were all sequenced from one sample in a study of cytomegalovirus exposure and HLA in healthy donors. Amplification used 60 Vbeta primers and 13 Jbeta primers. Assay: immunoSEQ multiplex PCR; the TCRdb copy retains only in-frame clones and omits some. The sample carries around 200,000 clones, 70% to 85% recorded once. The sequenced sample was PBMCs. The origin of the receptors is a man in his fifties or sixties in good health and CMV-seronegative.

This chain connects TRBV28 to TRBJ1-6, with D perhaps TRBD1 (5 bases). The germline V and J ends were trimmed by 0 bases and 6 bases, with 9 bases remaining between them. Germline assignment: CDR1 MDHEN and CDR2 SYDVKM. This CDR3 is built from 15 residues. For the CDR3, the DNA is TGTGCCAGCAGTTTATGGTCGCAGGGTAATTCACCCCTCCACTTT. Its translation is CASSLWSQGNSPLHF.

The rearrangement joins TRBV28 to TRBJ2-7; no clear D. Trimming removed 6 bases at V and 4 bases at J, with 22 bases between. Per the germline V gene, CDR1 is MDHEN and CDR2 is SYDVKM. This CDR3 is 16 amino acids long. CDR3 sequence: CASRTPGEARGYEQYF. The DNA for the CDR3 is TGTGCCAGCAGAACCCCCGGTGAGGCCCGCGGTTACGAGCAGTACTTC.

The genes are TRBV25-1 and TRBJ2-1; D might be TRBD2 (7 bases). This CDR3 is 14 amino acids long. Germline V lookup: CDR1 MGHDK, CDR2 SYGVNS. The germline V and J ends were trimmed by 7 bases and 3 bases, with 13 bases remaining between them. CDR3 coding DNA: TGTGCCAGCATGGGGGGGGGCTACTACAATGAGCAGTTCTTC. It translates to CASMGGGYYNEQFF.

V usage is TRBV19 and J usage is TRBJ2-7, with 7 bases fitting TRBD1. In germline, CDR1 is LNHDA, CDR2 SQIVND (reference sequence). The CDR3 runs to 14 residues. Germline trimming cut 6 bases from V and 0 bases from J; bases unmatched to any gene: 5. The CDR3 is CASSRQGSSYEQYF. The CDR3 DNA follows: TGTGCCAGTAGCAGACAGGGCAGCTCCTACGAGCAGTACTTC.

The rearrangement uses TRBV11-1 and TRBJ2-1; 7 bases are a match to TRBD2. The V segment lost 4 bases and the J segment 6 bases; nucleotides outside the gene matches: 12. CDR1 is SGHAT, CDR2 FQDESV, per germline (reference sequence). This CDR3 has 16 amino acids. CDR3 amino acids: CASSSYFWGGSNEQFF. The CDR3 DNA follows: TGTGCCAGCAGCTCCTACTTTTGGGGCGGGAGCAATGAGCAGTTCTTC.

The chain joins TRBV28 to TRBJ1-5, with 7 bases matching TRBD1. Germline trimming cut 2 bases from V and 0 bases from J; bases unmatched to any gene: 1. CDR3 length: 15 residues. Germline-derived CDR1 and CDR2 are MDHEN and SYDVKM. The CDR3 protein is CASSLRGPSNQPQHF. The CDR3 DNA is TGTGCCAGCAGTTTAAGGGGGCCTAGCAATCAGCCCCAGCATTTT.

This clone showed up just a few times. CDR3 coding DNA: TGTGCCAGCACGTCGACCGGGACAGGGGGCGATACGCAGTATTTT. Translation: CASTSTGTGGDTQYF. J is TRBJ2-3 and V is TRBV6-1; 12 bases are shared with TRBD1. Unmatched junction bases numbered 8, after V lost 7 bases and J lost 6 bases. This CDR3 contains 15 residues. CDR1 MNHNS and CDR2 SASEGT come from the germline V gene.

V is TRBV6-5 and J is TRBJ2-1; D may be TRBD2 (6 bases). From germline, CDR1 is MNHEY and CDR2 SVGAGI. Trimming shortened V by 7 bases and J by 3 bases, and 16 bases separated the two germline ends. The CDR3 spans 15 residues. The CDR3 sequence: CASKEEGGYYNEQFF. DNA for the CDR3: TGTGCCAGCAAAGAGGAGGGAGGCTACTACAATGAGCAGTTCTTC.

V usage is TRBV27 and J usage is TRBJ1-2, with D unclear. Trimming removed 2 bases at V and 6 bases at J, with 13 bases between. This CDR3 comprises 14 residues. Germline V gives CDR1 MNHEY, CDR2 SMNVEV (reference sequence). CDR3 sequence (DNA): TGTGCCAGCAGTTTAAGTGGAGGAGTTCATGGCTACACCTTC. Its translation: CASSLSGGVHGYTF.

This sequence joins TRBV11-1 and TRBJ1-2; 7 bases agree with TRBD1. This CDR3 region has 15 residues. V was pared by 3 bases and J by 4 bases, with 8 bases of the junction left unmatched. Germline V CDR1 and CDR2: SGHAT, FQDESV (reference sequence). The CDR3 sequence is CASSFTAGTAYGYTF. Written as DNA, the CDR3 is TGTGCCAGCAGCTTCACTGCCGGGACAGCCTATGGCTACACCTTC.

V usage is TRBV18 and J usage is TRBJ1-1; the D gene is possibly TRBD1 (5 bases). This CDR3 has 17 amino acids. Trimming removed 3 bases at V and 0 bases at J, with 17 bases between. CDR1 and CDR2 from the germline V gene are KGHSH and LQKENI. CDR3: CASSPDSVLKMNTEAFF. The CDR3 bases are TGTGCCAGCTCACCTGACAGTGTCCTAAAAATGAACACTGAAGCTTTCTTT.

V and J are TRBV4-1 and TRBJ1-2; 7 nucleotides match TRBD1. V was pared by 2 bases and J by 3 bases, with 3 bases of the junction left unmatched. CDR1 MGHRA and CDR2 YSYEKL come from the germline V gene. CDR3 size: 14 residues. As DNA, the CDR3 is TGCGCCAGCAGCCAATCAGGGGGTGACTATGGCTACACCTTC. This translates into CASSQSGGDYGYTF.

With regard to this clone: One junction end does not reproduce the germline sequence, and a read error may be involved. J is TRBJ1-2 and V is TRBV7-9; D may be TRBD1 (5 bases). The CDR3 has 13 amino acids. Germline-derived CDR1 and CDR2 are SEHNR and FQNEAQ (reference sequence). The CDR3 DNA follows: TGTTCCAGCAGCTTAGCGCCAGGGAATGGCTACACCTTC. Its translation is CSSSLAPGNGYTF.

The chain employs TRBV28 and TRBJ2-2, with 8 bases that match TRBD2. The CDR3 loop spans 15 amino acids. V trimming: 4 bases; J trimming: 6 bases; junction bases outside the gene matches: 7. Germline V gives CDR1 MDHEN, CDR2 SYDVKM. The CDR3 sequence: CASSWWREVAGELFF. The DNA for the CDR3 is TGTGCCAGCAGTTGGTGGCGGGAGGTTGCCGGGGAGCTGTTTTTT.

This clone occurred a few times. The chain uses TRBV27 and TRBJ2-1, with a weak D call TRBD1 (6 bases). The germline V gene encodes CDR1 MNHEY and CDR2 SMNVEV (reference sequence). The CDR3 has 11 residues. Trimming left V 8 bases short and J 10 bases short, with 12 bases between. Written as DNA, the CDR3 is TGTGCCAGCGGGGGCCATTACGAGCAGTTCTTC. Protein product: CASGGHYEQFF.

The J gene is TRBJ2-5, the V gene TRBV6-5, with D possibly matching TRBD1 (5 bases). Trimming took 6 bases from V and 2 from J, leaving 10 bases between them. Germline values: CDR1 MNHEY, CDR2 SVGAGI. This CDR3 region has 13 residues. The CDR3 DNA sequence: TGTGCCAGCAGCCCAGGGTCGCAAGAGACCCAGTACTTC. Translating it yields CASSPGSQETQYF.

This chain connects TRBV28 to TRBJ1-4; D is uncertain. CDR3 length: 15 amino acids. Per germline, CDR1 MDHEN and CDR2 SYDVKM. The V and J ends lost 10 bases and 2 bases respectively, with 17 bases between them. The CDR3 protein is CATGLSEGTNEKLFF. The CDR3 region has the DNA TGTGCCACTGGATTGTCAGAGGGCACTAATGAAAAACTGTTTTTT.

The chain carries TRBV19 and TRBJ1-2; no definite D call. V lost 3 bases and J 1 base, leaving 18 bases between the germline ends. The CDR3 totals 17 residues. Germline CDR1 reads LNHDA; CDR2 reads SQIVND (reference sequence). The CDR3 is CASSIPSTPTLNYGYTF. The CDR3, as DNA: TGTGCCAGTAGTATCCCCTCGACACCCACTCTTAACTATGGCTACACCTTC.

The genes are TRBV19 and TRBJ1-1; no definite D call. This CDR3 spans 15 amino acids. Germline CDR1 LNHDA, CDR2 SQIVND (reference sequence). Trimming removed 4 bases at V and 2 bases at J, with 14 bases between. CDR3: CASSNHRGYNTEAFF. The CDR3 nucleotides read TGTGCCAGTAGTAACCACCGGGGTTACAACACTGAAGCTTTCTTT.

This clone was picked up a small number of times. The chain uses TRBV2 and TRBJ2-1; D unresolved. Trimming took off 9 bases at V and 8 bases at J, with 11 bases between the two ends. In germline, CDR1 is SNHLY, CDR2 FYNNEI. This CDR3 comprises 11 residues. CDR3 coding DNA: TGTGCCAGTGAGACCCGGGATGAGCAGTTCTTC. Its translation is CASETRDEQFF.

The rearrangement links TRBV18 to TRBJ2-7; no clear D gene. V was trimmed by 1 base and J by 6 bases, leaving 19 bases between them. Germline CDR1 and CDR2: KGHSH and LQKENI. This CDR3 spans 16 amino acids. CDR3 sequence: CASSPLDRTAIVEQYF. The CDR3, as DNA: TGTGCCAGCTCACCACTAGACCGCACAGCCATCGTCGAGCAGTACTTC.

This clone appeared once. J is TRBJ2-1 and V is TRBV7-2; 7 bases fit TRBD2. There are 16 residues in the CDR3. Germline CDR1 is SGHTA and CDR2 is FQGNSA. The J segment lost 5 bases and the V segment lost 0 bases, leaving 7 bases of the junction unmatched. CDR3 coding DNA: TGTGCCAGCAGCTTAGCGGGAGGGCCGGGCGACAATGAGCAGTTCTTC. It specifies CASSLAGGPGDNEQFF.

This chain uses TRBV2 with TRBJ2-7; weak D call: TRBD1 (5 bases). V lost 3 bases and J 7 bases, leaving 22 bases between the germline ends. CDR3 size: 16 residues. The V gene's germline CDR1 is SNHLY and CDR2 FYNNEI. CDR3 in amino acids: CASSDQLIQGSREQYF. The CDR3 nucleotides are TGTGCCAGCAGTGACCAATTAATTCAGGGCTCGCGAGAGCAGTACTTC.